Below, 9 T cell receptor beta chains from the same sample are listed, as sequenced in a study of T-cell memory formation after mild COVID-19. TCRdb passed the 5' RACE reads through MiXCR, listing each CDR3 protein once. The sample includes 300,000 to 350,000 distinct CDR3 sequences, under 15% of them seen just once. Sequenced sample: PBMCs or a T cell subset sorted from them (not recorded which). The receptor set was obtained from a man between 18 and 29 years old who had mild COVID-19 (a few samples of this study predate the infection). Cell type and time point are not known.

The rearrangement joins TRBV7-9 to TRBJ2-7; 8 bases agree with TRBD1. The CDR3 has 13 residues. J was trimmed by 6 bases and V by 11 bases; bases with no gene match: 12. CDR1 is SEHNR, CDR2 FQNEAQ, per germline (reference sequence). CDR3 loop: CAGGQGAHGEQYF. The CDR3, as DNA: TGTGCCGGGGGGCAGGGGGCACATGGCGAGCAGTACTTC.

The V call is TRBV10-3, the J call TRBJ2-1; no clear D gene. Germline V CDR1 and CDR2: ENHRY, SYGVKD. Trimming took 3 bases from V and 9 from J, leaving 6 bases between them. This CDR3 comprises 11 residues. CDR3 amino acids: CAISEKVEQFF. In nucleotides, the CDR3 is TGTGCCATCAGTGAAAAAGTTGAGCAGTTCTTC.

The genes are TRBV29-1 and TRBJ1-1, with 7 bases identical to TRBD1. V trimming: 7 bases; J trimming: 6 bases; junction bases outside the gene matches: 17. This CDR3 region has 15 residues. CDR1 is SQVTM, CDR2 ANQGSEA, per germline. The CDR3 DNA follows: TGCAGCGCAGCAGGGGGAGGGGCAGCGGGTCCTGAAGCTTTCTTT. Protein sequence: CSAAGGGAAGPEAFF.

This clonotype was recorded many times. V gene TRBV20-1 combines with J gene TRBJ1-1; D may be TRBD1 (5 bases). Germline V gene data show CDR1 as DFQATT and CDR2 as SNEGSKA (reference sequence). This CDR3 is built from 13 residues. V gave up 1 base and J gave up 5 bases, with 11 bases separating them. CDR3 residues: CSARVNEGTEAFF. DNA of the CDR3: TGCAGTGCTAGAGTGAACGAGGGGACTGAAGCTTTCTTT.

This sequence joins TRBV5-1 and TRBJ1-2, with 7 bases fitting TRBD1. The CDR3 has 16 residues. Germline values: CDR1 SGHRS, CDR2 YFSETQ. The V segment lost 0 bases and the J segment 2 bases; nucleotides outside the gene matches: 7. This CDR3 reads CASSLAGTDANYGYTF. CDR3 bases: TGCGCCAGCAGCTTGGCGGGGACAGACGCAAACTATGGCTACACCTTC. The entire variable domain, with the rest obtained from reference TRBV5-1 and TRBJ1-2, is as follows: KAGVTQTPRYLIKTRGQQVTLSCSPISGHRSVSWYQQTPGQGLQFLFEYFSETQRNKGNFPGRFSGRQFSNSRSEMNVSTLELGDSALYLCASSLAGTDANYGYTFGSGTRLTVV.

This chain uses TRBV25-1 with TRBJ2-7; D could derive from TRBD1 or TRBD2 (6 bases each). The germline gives CDR1 MGHDK, CDR2 SYGVNS. Trimming removed 8 bases from V and 4 bases from J, with 15 bases in between. The CDR3 contains 13 residues. The CDR3 spells CASAEGGEYEQYF. For the CDR3, the DNA is TGTGCCAGCGCTGAGGGGGGAGAGTACGAGCAGTACTTC.

This clonotype came up a few times. The chain is built from TRBV11-2 and TRBJ2-7; TRBD1 agrees at 9 bases. The CDR3 extends over 15 amino acids. With V trimmed by 3 bases and J by 0 bases, 3 bases remained unmatched. Germline CDR1 and CDR2: SGHAT and FQNNGV. CDR3 in DNA: TGTGCCAGCAGCTTCGGACAGGGGAGCTCCTACGAGCAGTACTTC. As protein: CASSFGQGSSYEQYF.

This clonotype has only a few counts. The chain employs TRBV12-3 or TRBV12-4 and TRBJ1-5, with unresolved D. Trimming removed 2 bases from V and 3 bases from J, with 11 bases in between. The CDR3 has 15 amino acids. The CDR3 loop is CASSLPGSFNQPQHF. DNA of the CDR3: TGTGCCAGCAGTTTACCGGGAAGCTTCAATCAGCCCCAGCATTTT.

This clonotype was picked up a small number of times. V and J are TRBV6-1 and TRBJ2-7; D is perhaps TRBD1 (6 bases). V was trimmed by 8 bases and J by 2 bases, leaving 16 bases between them. The V gene's germline CDR1 is MNHNS and CDR2 SASEGT. The CDR3 runs 14 residues. CDR3 nucleotides: TGTGCCAGCCCCCCGATGGGGGCCCCCTACGAGCAGTACTTC. Translating it yields CASPPMGAPYEQYF.